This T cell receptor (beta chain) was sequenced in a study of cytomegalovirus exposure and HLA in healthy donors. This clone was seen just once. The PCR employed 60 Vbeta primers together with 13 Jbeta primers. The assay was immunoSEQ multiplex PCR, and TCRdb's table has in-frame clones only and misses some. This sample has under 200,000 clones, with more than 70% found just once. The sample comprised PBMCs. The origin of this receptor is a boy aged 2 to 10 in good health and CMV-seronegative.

The CDR3 loop reads CASSLGGQGRYGYTF. The CDR3 nucleotides are TGCGCCAGCAGCTTGGGGGGACAGGGACGCTATGGCTACACCTTC. The rearrangement joins TRBV5-1 to TRBJ1-2; TRBD1 aligns across 9 bases. This CDR3 has 15 residues. The J segment lost 4 bases and the V segment lost 0 bases, leaving 4 bases of the junction unmatched. CDR1 is SGHRS, CDR2 YFSETQ, per germline.